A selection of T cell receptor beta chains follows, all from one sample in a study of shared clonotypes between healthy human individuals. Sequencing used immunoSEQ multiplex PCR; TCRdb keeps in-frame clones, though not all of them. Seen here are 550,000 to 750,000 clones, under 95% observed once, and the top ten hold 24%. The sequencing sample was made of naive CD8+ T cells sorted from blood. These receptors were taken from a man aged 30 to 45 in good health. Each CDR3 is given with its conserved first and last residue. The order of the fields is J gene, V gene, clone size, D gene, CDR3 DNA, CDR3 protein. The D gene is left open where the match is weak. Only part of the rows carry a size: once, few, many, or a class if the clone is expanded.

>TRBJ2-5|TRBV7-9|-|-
TGTGCCAGCAGCTTAGGCGCACAGGGACAAGAGACCCAGTACTTC
CASSLGAQGQETQYF
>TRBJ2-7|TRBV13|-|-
TGTGCCAGCAGCGCATCCTACGAGCAGTACTTC
CASSASYEQYF
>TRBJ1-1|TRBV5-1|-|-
TGCGCCAGCAGCTTGGATGGGCTAATGAACACTGAAGCTTTCTTT
CASSLDGLMNTEAFF
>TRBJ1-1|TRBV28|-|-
TGTGCCAGCATTCCGGGGGTGAACACTGAAGCTTTCTTT
CASIPGVNTEAFF
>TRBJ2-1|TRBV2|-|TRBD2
TGTGCCAGCAGTGAAGCGAGGGGAGGGGAGCAGTTCTTC
CASSEARGGEQFF
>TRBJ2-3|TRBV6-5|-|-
TGTGCCAGCAGTTATAGCGGTCCGAGCACAGATACGCAGTATTTT
CASSYSGPSTDTQYF
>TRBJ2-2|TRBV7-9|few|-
TGTGCCAGCAGACTGATGAACACCGGGGAGCTGTTTTTT
CASRLMNTGELFF
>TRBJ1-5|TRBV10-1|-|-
TGCGCCAGCATCGCAAACAATCAGCCCCAGCATTTT
CASIANNQPQHF
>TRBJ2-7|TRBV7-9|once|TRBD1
TGTGCCAGCAGCTCCCCCCTTGGTTTAGACAGGGGGCTTGAGCAGTACTTC
CASSSPLGLDRGLEQYF
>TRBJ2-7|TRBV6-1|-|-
TGTGCCAGCCCAACCGGGCCTAACGGCGAGCAGTACTTC
CASPTGPNGEQYF
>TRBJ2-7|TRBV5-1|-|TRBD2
TGCGCCAGCAGCTTGTGGTCTAGCGGGGTCGATTACTACGAGCAGTACTTC
CASSLWSSGVDYYEQYF
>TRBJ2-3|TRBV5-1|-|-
TGCGCCAGCAGCTCCCGGGGAGCCCCCGTCACAGATACGCAGTATTTT
CASSSRGAPVTDTQYF
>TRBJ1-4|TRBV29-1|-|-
TGCAGCGTTACCGGGATACAAGATGAAAAACTGTTTTTT
CSVTGIQDEKLFF
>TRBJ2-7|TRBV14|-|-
TGTGCCAGCAGCCAAGATCTCCGGGGTGACTACGAGCAGTACTTC
CASSQDLRGDYEQYF
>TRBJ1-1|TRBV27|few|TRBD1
TGTGCCAGCAGTCCGGGACAGATGAACACTGAAGCTTTCTTT
CASSPGQMNTEAFF
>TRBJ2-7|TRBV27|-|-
TGTGCCAGCAGTTTTGGGCCAGACCTCTACGAGCAGTACTTC
CASSFGPDLYEQYF